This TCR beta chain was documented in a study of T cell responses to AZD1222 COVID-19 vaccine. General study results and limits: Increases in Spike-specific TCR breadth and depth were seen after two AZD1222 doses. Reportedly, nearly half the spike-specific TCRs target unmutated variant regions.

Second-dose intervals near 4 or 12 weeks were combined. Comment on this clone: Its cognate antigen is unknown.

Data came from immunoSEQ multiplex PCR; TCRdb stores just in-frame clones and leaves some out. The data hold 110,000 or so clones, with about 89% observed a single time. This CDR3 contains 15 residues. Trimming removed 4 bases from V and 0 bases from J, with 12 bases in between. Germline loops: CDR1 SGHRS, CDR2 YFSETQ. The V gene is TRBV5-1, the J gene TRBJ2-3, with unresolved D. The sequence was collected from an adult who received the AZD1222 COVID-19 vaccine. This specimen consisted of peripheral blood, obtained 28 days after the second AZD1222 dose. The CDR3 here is CASSPQTSSTDTQYF. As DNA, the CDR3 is TGCGCCAGCAGCCCCCAGACAAGTAGCACAGATACGCAGTATTTT.